Listed below are T cell receptor beta chains from one sample, sequenced in a study of blood T cell repertoires in COVID-19. Assay: immunoSEQ multiplex PCR; the TCRdb copy retains only in-frame clones and omits some. The sample consists of fewer than 85,000 clones, 82% of them appearing once. The specimen was peripheral blood. The receptors were gathered from a human donor in a cohort sampled during active COVID-19. Both conserved end residues are part of each CDR3. D genes are given only for firm matches.

TRBV3-1/TRBV3-2	TRBJ2-7	TRBD1	CASSGDRAYEQYF
TRBV10-2	TRBJ2-7	TRBD1	CASSLGGVEQYF
TRBV30	TRBJ1-4	NA	CAWSYWVHSNEKLFF
TRBV2	TRBJ1-5	TRBD1	CASRGQGYQPQHF
TRBV5-1	TRBJ2-3	NA	CASSFGLATDTQYF
TRBV30	TRBJ2-7	TRBD1	CAWDPRDSISYEQYF
TRBV28	TRBJ1-2	NA	CASSLTVGGVHGYTF
TRBV5-1	TRBJ1-2	NA	CASSLRSRGRDYGYTF
TRBV5-4	TRBJ2-7	TRBD1	CASRGDSSYEQYF
TRBV5-1	TRBJ1-2	NA	CASSTEANYGYTF
TRBV27	TRBJ1-4	NA	CASSWAGAGEKLFF
TRBV30	TRBJ2-2	TRBD2	CAWSVGLAGYTGELFF
TRBV27	TRBJ1-2	TRBD1	CASRRPGQRNGYTF
TRBV12-3/TRBV12-4	TRBJ2-7	TRBD2	CASSPSGGREQYF
TRBV28	TRBJ1-5	NA	CASRRPGQNQPQHF
TRBV10-2	TRBJ2-7	TRBD1	CASLGTGGTYEQYF
TRBV18	TRBJ1-1	NA	CASKTGRNTEAFF
TRBV6-1	TRBJ1-2	TRBD1	CASSDQGEHYGYTF
TRBV29-1	TRBJ2-5	TRBD1	CSVVTGGETQYF
TRBV9	TRBJ1-6	NA	CASSYGTNSNSPLHF
TRBV7-2	TRBJ1-1	NA	CASSPPDSYTEAFF
TRBV28	TRBJ2-1	TRBD2	CASSLAGGYTHNEQFF
TRBV5-1	TRBJ1-5	TRBD1	CASSLAGGGQPQHF
TRBV19	TRBJ1-5	NA	CASSIRQEVGQPQHF
TRBV24-1	TRBJ2-2	NA	CATSDTRQPTNTGELFF
TRBV6-1	TRBJ2-6	NA	CASSVVRANGANVLTF
TRBV27	TRBJ2-1	TRBD2	CASSLAGPNNEQFF
TRBV11-3	TRBJ2-2	NA	CASSLAGEYTGELFF
TRBV15	TRBJ1-6	NA	CATSRDRGASSPLHF
TRBV5-5	TRBJ2-2	NA	CASSPAQRGSTGELFF
TRBV7-9	TRBJ2-2	NA	CASSPPGAPNTGELFF
TRBV5-6	TRBJ2-5	TRBD1	CASSRRAGTAYLKTQYF
TRBV6-6	TRBJ1-4	NA	CASRLGANNEKLFF
TRBV7-9	TRBJ1-4	TRBD1	CASSKTGGLEKLFF
TRBV10-3	TRBJ2-5	NA	CAISEAAFGETQYF
TRBV7-2	TRBJ2-1	TRBD2	CASSMGLAGTPIINEQFF